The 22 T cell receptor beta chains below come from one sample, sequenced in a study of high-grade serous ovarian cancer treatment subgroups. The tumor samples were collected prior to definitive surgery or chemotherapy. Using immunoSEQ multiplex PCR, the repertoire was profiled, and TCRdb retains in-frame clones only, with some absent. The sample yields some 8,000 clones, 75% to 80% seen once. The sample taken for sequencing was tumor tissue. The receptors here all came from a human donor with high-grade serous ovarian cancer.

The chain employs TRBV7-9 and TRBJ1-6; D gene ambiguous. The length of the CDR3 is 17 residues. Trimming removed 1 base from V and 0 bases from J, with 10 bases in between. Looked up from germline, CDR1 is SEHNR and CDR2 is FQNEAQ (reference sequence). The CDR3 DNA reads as TGTGCCAGCAGCTTAGGCACTGGGAGCTCCTATAATTCACCCCTCCACTTT. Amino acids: CASSLGTGSSYNSPLHF.

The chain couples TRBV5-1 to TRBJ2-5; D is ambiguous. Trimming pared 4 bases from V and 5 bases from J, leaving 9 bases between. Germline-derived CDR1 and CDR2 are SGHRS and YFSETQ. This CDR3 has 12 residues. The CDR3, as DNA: TGCGCCAGCAGCCGGACGGAGGAGACCCAGTACTTC. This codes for CASSRTEETQYF.

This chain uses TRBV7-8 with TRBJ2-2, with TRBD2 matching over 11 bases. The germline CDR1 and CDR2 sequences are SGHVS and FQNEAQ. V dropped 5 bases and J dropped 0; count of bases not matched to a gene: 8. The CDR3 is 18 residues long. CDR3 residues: CASSPRPGLAANTGELFF. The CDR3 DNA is TGTGCCAGCAGCCCCCGCCCGGGACTAGCGGCGAACACCGGGGAGCTGTTTTTT.

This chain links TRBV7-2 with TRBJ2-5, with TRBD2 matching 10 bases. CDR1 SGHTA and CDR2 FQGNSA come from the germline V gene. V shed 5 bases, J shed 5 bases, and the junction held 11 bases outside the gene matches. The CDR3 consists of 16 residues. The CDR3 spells CASSHWGSGGEETQYF. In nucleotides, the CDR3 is TGTGCCAGCAGCCATTGGGGCAGCGGGGGGGAGGAGACCCAGTACTTC.

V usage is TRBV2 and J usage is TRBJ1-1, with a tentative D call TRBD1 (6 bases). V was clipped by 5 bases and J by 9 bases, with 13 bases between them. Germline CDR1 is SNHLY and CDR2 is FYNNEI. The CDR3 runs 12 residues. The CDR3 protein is CASSLDRGQAFF. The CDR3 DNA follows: TGTGCCAGCAGTTTGGACAGAGGACAAGCTTTCTTT.

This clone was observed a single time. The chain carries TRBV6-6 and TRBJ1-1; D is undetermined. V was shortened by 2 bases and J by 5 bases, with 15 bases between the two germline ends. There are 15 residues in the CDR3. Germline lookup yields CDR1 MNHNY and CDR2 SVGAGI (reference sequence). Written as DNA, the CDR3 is TGTGCCAGCAGTTACCCCCTGCAGATAGAAACTGAAGCTTTCTTT. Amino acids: CASSYPLQIETEAFF.

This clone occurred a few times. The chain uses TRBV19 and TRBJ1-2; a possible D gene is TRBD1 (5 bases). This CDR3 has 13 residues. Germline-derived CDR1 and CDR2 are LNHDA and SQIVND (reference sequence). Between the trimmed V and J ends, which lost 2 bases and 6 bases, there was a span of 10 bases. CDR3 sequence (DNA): TGTGCCAGTAGTATAACGTTGGGGGATGGCTACACCTTC. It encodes CASSITLGDGYTF.

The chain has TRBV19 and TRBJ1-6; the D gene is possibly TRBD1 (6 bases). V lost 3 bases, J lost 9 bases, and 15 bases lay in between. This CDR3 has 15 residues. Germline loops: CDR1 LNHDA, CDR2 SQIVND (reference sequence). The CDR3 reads CASSISSGVSSPLHF. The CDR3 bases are TGTGCCAGTAGTATCTCGTCAGGGGTCAGTTCACCCCTCCACTTT.

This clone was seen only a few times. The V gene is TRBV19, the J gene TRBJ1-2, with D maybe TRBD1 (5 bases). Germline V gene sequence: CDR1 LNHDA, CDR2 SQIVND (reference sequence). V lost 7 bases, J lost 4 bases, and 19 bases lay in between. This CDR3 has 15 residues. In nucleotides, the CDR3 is TGTGCCAGTAATAACCCAGGGACGGCATCCTATGGCTACACCTTC. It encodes CASNNPGTASYGYTF. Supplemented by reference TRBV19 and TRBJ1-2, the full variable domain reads DGGITQSPKYLFRKEGQNVTLSCEQNLNHDAMYWYRQDPGQGLRLIYYSQIVNDFQKGDIAEGYSVSREKKESFPLTVTSAQKNPTAFYLCASNNPGTASYGYTFGSGTRLTVV.

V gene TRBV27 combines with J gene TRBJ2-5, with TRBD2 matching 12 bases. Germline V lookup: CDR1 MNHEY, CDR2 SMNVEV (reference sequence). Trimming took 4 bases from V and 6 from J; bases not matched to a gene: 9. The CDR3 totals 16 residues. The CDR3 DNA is TGTGCCAGCAGTTCTAGACTAGCGGGGGCCCGGAAGACCCAGTACTTC. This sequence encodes CASSSRLAGARKTQYF.

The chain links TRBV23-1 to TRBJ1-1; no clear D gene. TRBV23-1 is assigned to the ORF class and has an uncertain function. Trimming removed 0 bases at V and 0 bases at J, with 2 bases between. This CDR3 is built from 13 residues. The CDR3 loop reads CASSQSLNTEAFF. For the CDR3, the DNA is TGCGCCAGCAGTCAATCTCTGAACACTGAAGCTTTCTTT.

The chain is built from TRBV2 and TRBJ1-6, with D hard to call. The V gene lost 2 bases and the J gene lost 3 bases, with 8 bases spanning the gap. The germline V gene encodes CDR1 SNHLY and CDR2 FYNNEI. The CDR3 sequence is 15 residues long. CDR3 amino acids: CASSENSYYNSPLHF. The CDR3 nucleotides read TGTGCCAGCAGTGAAAACAGTTACTATAATTCACCCCTCCACTTT.

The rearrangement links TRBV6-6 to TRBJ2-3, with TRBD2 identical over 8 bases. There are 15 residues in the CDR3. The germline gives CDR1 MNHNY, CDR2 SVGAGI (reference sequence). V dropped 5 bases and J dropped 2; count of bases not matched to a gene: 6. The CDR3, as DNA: TGTGCCAGCAGTACGGGGGGGCACTTCACAGATACGCAGTATTTT. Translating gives CASSTGGHFTDTQYF.

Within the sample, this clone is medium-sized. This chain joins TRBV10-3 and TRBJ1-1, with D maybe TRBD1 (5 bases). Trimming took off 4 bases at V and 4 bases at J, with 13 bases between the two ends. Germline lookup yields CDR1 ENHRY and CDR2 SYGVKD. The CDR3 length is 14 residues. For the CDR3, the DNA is TGTGCCATCAGTGCAGGGCACCTGGGCACTGAAGCTTTCTTT. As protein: CAISAGHLGTEAFF.

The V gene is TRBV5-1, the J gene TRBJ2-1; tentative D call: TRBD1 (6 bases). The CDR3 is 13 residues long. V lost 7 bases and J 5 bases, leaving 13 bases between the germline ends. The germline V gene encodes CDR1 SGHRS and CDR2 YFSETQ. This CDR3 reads CASGQGFDNEQFF. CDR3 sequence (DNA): TGCGCCAGCGGGCAGGGGTTTGACAATGAGCAGTTCTTC.

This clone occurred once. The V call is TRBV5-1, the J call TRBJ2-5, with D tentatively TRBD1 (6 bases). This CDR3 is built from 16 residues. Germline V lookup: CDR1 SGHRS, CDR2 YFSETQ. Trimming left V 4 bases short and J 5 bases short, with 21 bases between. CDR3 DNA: TGCGCCAGCAGCGCCCGGGCAGGGGAGATGAGGGAGACCCAGTACTTC. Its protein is CASSARAGEMRETQYF.

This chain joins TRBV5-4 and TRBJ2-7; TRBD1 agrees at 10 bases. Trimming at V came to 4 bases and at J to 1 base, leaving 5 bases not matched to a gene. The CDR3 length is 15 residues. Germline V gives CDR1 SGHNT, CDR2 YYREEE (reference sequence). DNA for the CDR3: TGTGCCAGCAGCCGCCGGGACAGGGGTTCCTACGAGCAGTACTTC. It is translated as CASSRRDRGSYEQYF.

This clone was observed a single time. DNA of the CDR3: TGTGCCAGCAGCCGGGACAGGGGGAGGCAAGAGACCCAGTACTTC. It specifies CASSRDRGRQETQYF. The V and J genes are TRBV7-6 and TRBJ2-5; 11 bases line up with TRBD1. The CDR3 contains 15 residues. The V gene's germline CDR1 is SGHVS and CDR2 FNYEAQ. The V gene end was trimmed by 5 bases and the J gene end by 2 bases; junction bases not matched to a gene: 4.

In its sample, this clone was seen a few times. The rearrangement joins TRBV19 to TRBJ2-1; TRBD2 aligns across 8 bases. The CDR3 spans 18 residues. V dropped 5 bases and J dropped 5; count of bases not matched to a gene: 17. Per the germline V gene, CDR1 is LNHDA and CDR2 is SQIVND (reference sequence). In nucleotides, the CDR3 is TGTGCCAGTAGTGTCACTAGCGGCAGAGGGTATTTGGACAATGAGCAGTTCTTC. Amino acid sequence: CASSVTSGRGYLDNEQFF.

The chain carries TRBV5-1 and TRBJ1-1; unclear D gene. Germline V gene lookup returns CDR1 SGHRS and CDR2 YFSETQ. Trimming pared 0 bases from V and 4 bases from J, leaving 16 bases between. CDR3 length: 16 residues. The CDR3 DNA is TGCGCCAGCAGCTTGGGTCCAGGCGGGTCGGGCACTGAAGCTTTCTTT. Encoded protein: CASSLGPGGSGTEAFF.

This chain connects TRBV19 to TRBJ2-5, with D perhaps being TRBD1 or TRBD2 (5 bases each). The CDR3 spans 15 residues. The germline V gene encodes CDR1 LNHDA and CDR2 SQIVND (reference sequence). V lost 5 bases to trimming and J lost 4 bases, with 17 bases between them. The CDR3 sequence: CASSPGTGWGETQYF. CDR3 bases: TGTGCCAGTAGTCCGGGGACGGGATGGGGAGAGACCCAGTACTTC.

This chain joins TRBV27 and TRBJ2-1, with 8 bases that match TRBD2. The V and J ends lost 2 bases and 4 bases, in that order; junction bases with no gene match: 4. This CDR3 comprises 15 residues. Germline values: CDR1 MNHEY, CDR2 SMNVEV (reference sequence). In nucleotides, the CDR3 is TGTGCCAGCAGTTTAGGCGGGGGGAGATACAATGAGCAGTTCTTC. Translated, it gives CASSLGGGRYNEQFF.